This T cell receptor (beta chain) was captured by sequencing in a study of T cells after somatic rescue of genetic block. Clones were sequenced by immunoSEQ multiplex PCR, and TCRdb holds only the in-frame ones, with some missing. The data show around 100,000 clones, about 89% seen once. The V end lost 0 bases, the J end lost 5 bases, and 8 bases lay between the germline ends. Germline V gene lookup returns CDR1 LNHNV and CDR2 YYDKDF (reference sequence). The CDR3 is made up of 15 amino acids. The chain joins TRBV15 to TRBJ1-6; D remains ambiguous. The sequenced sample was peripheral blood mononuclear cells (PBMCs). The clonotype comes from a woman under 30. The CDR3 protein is CATSRDGPNNSPLHF. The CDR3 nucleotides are TGTGCCACCAGCAGAGATGGGCCGAATAATTCACCCCTCCACTTT.